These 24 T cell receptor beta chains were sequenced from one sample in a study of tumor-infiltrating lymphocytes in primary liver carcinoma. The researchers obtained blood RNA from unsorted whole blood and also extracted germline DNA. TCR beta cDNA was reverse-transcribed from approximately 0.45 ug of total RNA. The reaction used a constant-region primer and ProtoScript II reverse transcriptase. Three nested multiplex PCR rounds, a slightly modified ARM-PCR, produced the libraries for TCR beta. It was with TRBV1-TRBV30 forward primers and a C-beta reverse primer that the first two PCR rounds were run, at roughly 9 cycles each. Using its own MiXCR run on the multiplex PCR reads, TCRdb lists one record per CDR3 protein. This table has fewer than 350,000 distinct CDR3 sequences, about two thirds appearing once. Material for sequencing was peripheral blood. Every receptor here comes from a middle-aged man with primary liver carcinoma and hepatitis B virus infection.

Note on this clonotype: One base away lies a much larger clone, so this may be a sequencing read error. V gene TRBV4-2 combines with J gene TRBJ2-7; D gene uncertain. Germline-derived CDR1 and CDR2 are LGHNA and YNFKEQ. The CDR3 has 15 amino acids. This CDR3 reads CASSQDLLSGDDQYF. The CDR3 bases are TGTGCCAGCAGCCAAGATTTACTGTCCGGCGACGATCAGTACTTC.

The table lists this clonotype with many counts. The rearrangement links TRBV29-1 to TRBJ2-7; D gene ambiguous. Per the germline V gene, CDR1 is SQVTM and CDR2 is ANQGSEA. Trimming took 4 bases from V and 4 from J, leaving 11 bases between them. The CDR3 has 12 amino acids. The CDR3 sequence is CSVGSQEYEQYF. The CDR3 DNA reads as TGCAGCGTTGGAAGTCAGGAGTACGAGCAGTACTTC.

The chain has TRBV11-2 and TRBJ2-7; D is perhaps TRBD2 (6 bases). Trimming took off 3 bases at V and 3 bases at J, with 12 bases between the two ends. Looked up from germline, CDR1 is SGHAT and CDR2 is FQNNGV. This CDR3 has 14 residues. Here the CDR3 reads CASSFAGRFYEQYF. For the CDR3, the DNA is TGTGCCAGCAGCTTTGCGGGGCGGTTCTACGAGCAGTACTTC.

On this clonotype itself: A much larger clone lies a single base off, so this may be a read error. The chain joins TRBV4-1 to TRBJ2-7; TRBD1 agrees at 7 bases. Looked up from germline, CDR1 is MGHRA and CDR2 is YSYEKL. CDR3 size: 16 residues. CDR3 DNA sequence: TGCGCCACCAGCCAATTAGCCGGACAGGATCCCTACGAGCAGTACTTC. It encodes CATSQLAGQDPYEQYF.

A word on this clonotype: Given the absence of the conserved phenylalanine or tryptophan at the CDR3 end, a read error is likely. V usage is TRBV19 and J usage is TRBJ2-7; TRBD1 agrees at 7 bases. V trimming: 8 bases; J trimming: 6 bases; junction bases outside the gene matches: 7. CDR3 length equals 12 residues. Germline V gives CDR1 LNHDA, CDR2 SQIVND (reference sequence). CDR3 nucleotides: TGTGCCAGTGGCGGACAGGACCGCGAGCAGTACCTC. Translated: CASGGQDREQYL.

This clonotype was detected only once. The CDR3 DNA follows: TGTGTCAACAGCCAAGAAGGGCCCCCGACAGGCTACACCTTC. This codes for CVNSQEGPPTGYTF. The rearrangement links TRBV6-6 to TRBJ1-2; D remains unclear. The CDR3 is 14 residues long. CDR1 MNHNY and CDR2 SVGAGI come from the germline V gene (reference sequence).

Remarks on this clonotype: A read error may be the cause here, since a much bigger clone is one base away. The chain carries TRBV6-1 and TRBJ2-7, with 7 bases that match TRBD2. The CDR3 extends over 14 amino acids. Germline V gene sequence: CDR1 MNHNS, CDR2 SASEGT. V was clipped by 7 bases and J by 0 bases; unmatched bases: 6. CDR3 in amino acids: CASKVLAASYEQYF. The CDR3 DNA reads TGTGCCAGCAAGGTGCTAGCGGCCTCCTACGAGCAGTACTTC.

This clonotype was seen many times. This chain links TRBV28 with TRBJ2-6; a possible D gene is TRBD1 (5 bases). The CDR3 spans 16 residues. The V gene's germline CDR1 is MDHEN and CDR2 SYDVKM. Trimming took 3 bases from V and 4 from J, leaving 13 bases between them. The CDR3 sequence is CASSFTGISGANVLTF. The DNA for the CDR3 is TGTGCCAGCAGTTTTACAGGAATTTCCGGGGCCAACGTCCTGACTTTC.

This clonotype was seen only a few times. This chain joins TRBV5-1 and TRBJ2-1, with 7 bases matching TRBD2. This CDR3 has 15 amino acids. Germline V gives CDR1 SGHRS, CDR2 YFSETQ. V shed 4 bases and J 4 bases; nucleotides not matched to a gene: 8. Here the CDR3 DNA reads TGCGCCAGCAGCCGATTACTAGCGCGATACAATGAGCAGTTCTTC. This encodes CASSRLLARYNEQFF.

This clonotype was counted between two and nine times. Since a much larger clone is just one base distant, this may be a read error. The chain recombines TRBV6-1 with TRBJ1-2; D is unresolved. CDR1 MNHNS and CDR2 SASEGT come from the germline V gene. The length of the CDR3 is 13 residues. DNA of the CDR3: TGTGTCAGCAGTGACACATTTAACTATGGCTACACCTTC. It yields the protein CVSSDTFNYGYTF.

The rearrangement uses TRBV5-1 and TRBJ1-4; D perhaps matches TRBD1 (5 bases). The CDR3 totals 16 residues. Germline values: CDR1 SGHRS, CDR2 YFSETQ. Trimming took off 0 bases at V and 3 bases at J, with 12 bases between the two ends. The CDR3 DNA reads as TGCGCCAGCAGCTTGGCAGGGATCCCCGCTAATGAAAAACTGTTTTTT. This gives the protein CASSLAGIPANEKLFF.

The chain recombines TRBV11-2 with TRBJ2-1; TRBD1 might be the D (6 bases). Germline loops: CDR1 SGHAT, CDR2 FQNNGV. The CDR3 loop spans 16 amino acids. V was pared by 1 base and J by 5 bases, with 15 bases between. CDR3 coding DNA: TGTGCCAGCAGCTTAGGGGAATGGGGGCCCAACAATGAGCAGTTCTTC. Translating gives CASSLGEWGPNNEQFF.

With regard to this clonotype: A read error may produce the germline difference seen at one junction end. The DNA of the CDR3 is TGTCCCAGCAGTGCGACAGGGGGCGTTGGAGAGACCCAGTACTTC. Protein: CPSSATGGVGETQYF. The rearrangement joins TRBV6-1 to TRBJ2-5, with 10 bases identical to TRBD1. Germline CDR1 MNHNS, CDR2 SASEGT. The CDR3 contains 15 residues.

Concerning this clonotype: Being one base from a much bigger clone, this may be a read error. The CDR3 nucleotides are TGCAACGTTTGGGCAGCGCCTTACCAAGAGACCCAGTACTTC. Protein product: CNVWAAPYQETQYF. J is TRBJ2-5 and V is TRBV29-1; unclear D gene. Germline CDR1 reads SQVTM; CDR2 reads ANQGSEA. The CDR3 has 14 amino acids.

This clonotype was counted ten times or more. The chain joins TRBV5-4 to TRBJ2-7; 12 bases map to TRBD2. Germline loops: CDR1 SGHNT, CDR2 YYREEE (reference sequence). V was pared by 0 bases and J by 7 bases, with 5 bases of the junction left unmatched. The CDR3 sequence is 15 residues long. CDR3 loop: CASSLVGLAGMEQYF. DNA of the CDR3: TGTGCCAGCAGCTTGGTCGGACTAGCGGGAATGGAGCAGTACTTC.

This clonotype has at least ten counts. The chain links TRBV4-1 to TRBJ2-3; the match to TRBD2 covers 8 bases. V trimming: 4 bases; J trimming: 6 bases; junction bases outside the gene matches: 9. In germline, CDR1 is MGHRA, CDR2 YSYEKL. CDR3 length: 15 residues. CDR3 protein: CASSRLAGTRDTQYF. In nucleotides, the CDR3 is TGCGCCAGCAGCCGATTGGCGGGGACTAGGGATACGCAGTATTTT.

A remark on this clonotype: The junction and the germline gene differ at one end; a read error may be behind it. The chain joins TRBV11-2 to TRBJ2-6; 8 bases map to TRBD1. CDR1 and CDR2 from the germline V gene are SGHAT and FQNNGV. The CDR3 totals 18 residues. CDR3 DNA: TGTGTCAGCAGCTTAAGCAGGGGGCTCTTTTCTGGGGCCAACGTCCTGACTTTC. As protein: CVSSLSRGLFSGANVLTF.

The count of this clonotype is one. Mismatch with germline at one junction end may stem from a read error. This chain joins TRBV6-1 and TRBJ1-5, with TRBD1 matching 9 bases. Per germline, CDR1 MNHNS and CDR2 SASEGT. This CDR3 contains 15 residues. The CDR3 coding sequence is TGTGCCAGCAGTGCACAGGGGGCTTCCAATCAGCCCCGGCATTTT. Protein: CASSAQGASNQPRHF.

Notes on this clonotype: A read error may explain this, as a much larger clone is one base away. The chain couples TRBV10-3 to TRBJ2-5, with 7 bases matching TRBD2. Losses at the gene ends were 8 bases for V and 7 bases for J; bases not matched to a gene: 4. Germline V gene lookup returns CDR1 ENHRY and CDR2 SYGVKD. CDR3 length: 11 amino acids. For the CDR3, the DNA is TGTGCCATCGGGGGGGAAGGGACCCAGTACTTC. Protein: CAIGGEGTQYF.

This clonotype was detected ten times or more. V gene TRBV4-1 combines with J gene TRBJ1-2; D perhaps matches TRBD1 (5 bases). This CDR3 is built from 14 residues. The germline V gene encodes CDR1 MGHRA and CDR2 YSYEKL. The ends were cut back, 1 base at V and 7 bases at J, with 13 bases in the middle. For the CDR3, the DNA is TGCGCCAGCAGCCAAGGAGACGGGACCACTGGCTACACCTTC. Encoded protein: CASSQGDGTTGYTF.

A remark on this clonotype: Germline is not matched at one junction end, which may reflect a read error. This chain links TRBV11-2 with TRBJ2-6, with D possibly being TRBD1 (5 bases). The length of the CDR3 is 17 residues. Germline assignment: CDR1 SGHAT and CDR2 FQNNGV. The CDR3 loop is CASSLVIKVAGANVLTF. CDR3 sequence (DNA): TGTGCCAGCAGCTTAGTCATCAAGGTGGCTGGGGCCAATGTCCTGACTTTC. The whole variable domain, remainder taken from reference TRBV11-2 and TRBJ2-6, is EAGVAQSPRYKIIEKRQSVAFWCNPISGHATLYWYQQILGQGPKLLIQFQNNGVVDDSQLPKDRFSAERLKGVDSTLKIQPAKLEDSAVYLCASSLVIKVAGANVLTFGAGSRLTVL.

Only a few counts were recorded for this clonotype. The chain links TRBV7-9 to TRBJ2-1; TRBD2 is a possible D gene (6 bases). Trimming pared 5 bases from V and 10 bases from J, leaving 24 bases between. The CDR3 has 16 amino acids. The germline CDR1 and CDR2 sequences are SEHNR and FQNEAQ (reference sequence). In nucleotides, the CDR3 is TGTGCCAGCAGCGACGCCGGGACTTCCCTCATCGGCGAGCAGTTCTTC. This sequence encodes CASSDAGTSLIGEQFF.

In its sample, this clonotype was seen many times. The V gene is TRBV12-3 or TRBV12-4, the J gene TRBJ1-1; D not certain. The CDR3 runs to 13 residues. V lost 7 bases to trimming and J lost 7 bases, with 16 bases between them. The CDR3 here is CASTERGWGEAFF. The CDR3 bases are TGTGCCAGCACCGAACGAGGTTGGGGTGAAGCTTTCTTT.

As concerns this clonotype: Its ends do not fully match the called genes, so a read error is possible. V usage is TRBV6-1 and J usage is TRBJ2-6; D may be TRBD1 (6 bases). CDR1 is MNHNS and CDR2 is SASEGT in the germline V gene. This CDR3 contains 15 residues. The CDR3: CASSQTGFGANILTF. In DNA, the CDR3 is TGTGCTAGCAGTCAAACAGGGTTCGGGGCCAACATCCTGACTTTC.